This T cell receptor (delta chain) was sequenced during a study of gamma-delta chains in newborns, infants, children. Background on the study: Microbial exposure reportedly drives polyclonal innate γδ T cell expansion after birth.

TCRdb re-called clones from the reads using CATT. The data hold over 5,000 delta-chain clones, with about 14% observed a single time. This clone is medium-sized in the sample. This specimen includes other DNA sequences encoding the same CDR3. The source material was blood, sampled at baseline. The clonotype originates from a child who was a newborn, infant or young child, either healthy, febrile or measles-vaccinated (not recorded which).

The CDR3 coding sequence is TGTGCCTGTGACACCGTTGGGGATACAGCACAACTCTTCTTT. Translation gives CACDTVGDTAQLFF. This sequence joins TRDV2 and TRDJ2, with TRDD3 as a possible D gene (6 bases). Trimming removed 0 bases from V and 5 bases from J, with 9 bases in between. The V gene's germline CDR1 is GEAIGNYY and CDR2 EKD. The CDR3 totals 14 residues.